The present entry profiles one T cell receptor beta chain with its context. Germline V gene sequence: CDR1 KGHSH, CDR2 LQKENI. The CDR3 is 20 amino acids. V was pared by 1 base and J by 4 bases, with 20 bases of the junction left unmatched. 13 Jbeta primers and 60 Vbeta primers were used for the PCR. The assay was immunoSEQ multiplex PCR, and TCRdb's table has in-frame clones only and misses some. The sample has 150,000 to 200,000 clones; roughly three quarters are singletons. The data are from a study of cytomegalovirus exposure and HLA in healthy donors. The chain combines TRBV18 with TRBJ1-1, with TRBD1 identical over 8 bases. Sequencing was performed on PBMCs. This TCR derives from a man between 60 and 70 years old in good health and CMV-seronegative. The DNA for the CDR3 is TGTGCCAGCTCACCACAGACAGGGGTACCTTCAGCGGGGGGGAGCACTGAAGCTTTCTTT. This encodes CASSPQTGVPSAGGSTEAFF.